This T cell receptor (beta chain) derives from a study of human T cells and chemical hapten exposure. At the level of the study: The scalp of each patient received a weekly diphenylcyclopropenone dose for the full roughly 22-week study.

Separate cDNA molecules received unique molecular identifiers, which the library attached to them. TCRdb recomputed calls from the RACE reads with MiXCR, one row per CDR3 protein. The data contain under 100,000 distinct CDR3 sequences, more than 9% of them singletons. The time point: patch test 2, 6 weeks after DPC sensitization. Treatment of the sample: therapeutic diphenylcyclopropenone sensitization with weekly scalp DPC. From whole blood left unfractionated, total RNA was extracted. This clonotype appeared many times. The sequence was obtained from a woman in her forties or fifties with alopecia areata. Some clones in this sample may be carry-over from other donors' samples. The material was whole blood, obtained in connection with sensitization to the hapten diphenylcyclopropenone (DPC).

The DNA of the CDR3 is TGTGCCAGCAGGTTGGACAGGGGGCCTACAGATACGCAGTATTTT. Protein product: CASRLDRGPTDTQYF. The chain joins TRBV6-1 to TRBJ2-3, with 11 positions matching TRBD1. Germline CDR1 MNHNS, CDR2 SASEGT. Trimming removed 6 bases from V and 3 bases from J; junction bases left unmatched: 5. CDR3 length equals 15 residues.